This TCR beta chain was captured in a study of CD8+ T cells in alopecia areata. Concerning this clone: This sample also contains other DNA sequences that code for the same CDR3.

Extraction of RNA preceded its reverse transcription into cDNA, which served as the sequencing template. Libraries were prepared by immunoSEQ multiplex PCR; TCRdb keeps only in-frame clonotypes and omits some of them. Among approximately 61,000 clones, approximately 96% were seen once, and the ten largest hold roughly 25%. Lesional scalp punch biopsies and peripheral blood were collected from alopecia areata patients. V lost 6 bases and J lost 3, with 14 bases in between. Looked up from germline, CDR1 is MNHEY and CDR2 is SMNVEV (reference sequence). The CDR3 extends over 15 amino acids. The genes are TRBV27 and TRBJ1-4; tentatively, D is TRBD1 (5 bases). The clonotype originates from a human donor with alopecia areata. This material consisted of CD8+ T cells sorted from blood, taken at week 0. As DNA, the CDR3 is TGTGCCAGCAGCCCACAGGCGGGATCTAATGAAAAACTGTTTTTT. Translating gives CASSPQAGSNEKLFF.